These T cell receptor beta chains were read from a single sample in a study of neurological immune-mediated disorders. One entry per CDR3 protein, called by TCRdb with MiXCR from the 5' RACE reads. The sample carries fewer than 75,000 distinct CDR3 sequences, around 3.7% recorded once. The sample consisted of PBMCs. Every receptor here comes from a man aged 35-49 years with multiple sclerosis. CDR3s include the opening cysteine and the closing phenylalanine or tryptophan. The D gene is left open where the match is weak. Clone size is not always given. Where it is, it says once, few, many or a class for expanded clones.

CDR3 DNA: TGTGCCAGCAGTGTTGTTTCGGACACTGAAGCTTTCTTT
CDR3 protein: CASSVVSDTEAFF
CDR3 length: 13
clone size: many
J gene: TRBJ1-1
D gene: -
V gene: TRBV25-1

CDR3 DNA: TGCGCCAGCAGCTTGGGACAGGGGGGCGAGCAGTACTTC
CDR3 protein: CASSLGQGGEQYF
CDR3 length: 13
clone size: many
J gene: TRBJ2-7
D gene: TRBD1
V gene: TRBV5-1

CDR3 DNA: TGTGCCATCAGTGACCACCGGTTGGGCCAGCAGACCCAGTACTTC
CDR3 protein: CAISDHRLGQQTQYF
CDR3 length: 15
clone size: many
J gene: TRBJ2-5
D gene: -
V gene: TRBV10-3

CDR3 DNA: TGTGCCAGCAGCTTACCAGGGGGCTACGGAAACACCATATATTTT
CDR3 protein: CASSLPGGYGNTIYF
CDR3 length: 15
clone size: many
J gene: TRBJ1-3
D gene: TRBD1
V gene: TRBV7-2

CDR3 DNA: TGCGCCAGCAGTTCGGGACTAGCTTCCGGGGAGCTGTTTTTT
CDR3 protein: CASSSGLASGELFF
CDR3 length: 14
clone size: many
J gene: TRBJ2-2
D gene: TRBD2
V gene: TRBV5-1

CDR3 DNA: TGTGCCAGCACTAACGACAGGGCCCAACCGTACCAAGAGACCCAGTACTTC
CDR3 protein: CASTNDRAQPYQETQYF
CDR3 length: 17
clone size: many
J gene: TRBJ2-5
D gene: TRBD1
V gene: TRBV6-6

CDR3 DNA: TGTGCCAGCAGCTTAGCCCCGGGGACCAATCAGCCCCAGCATTTT
CDR3 protein: CASSLAPGTNQPQHF
CDR3 length: 15
clone size: many
J gene: TRBJ1-5
D gene: -
V gene: TRBV7-2

CDR3 DNA: TGTGCCATCAGTGAACACGGGGAGCTGTTTTTT
CDR3 protein: CAISEHGELFF
CDR3 length: 11
clone size: many
J gene: TRBJ2-2
D gene: -
V gene: TRBV10-3

CDR3 DNA: TGTGCCAGCAGTTCGGGACAGGTGGGGGGCTACACCTTC
CDR3 protein: CASSSGQVGGYTF
CDR3 length: 13
clone size: -
J gene: TRBJ1-2
D gene: TRBD1
V gene: TRBV12-3/TRBV12-4

CDR3 DNA: TGTGCCAGCAGCGTCCGGACAGGTTCTAATTACAATGAGCAGTTCTTC
CDR3 protein: CASSVRTGSNYNEQFF
CDR3 length: 16
clone size: many
J gene: TRBJ2-1
D gene: TRBD1
V gene: TRBV11-1

CDR3 DNA: TGTGCCAGCAGTCGGTTAGCGGGAGGGGGTGGCGAGCAGTACTTC
CDR3 protein: CASSRLAGGGGEQYF
CDR3 length: 15
clone size: many
J gene: TRBJ2-7
D gene: TRBD2
V gene: TRBV7-9

CDR3 DNA: TGCAGTGCTAGAGAACAGGTCGGCGATGGCTACACCTTC
CDR3 protein: CSAREQVGDGYTF
CDR3 length: 13
clone size: many
J gene: TRBJ1-2
D gene: -
V gene: TRBV20-1

CDR3 DNA: TGCAGTGCTTGGGGGGGCTCTGGGGCCAACGTCCTGACTTTC
CDR3 protein: CSAWGGSGANVLTF
CDR3 length: 14
clone size: many
J gene: TRBJ2-6
D gene: TRBD2
V gene: TRBV20-1

CDR3 DNA: TGTGCCAGCAGCTTCGGAGGGAACGTGGCAGATACGCAGTATTTT
CDR3 protein: CASSFGGNVADTQYF
CDR3 length: 15
clone size: -
J gene: TRBJ2-3
D gene: -
V gene: TRBV7-9

CDR3 DNA: TGTGCCAGCTACCCAGGGACGATCACCGGGGAGCTGTTTTTT
CDR3 protein: CASYPGTITGELFF
CDR3 length: 14
clone size: many
J gene: TRBJ2-2
D gene: -
V gene: TRBV28

CDR3 DNA: TGCGCCAGCAGCTTGTTGGGTAGCGGGAGACAAGAGACCCAGTACTTC
CDR3 protein: CASSLLGSGRQETQYF
CDR3 length: 16
clone size: many
J gene: TRBJ2-5
D gene: TRBD2
V gene: TRBV5-1

CDR3 DNA: TGCGCCAGCAGCTTGGTTCAGGGGCGAAGCTATGGCTACACCTTC
CDR3 protein: CASSLVQGRSYGYTF
CDR3 length: 15
clone size: many
J gene: TRBJ1-2
D gene: -
V gene: TRBV5-1

CDR3 DNA: TGTGCCAGCAGCTATGGTCCTTTGAACACTGAAGCTTTCTTT
CDR3 protein: CASSYGPLNTEAFF
CDR3 length: 14
clone size: many
J gene: TRBJ1-1
D gene: -
V gene: TRBV12-3/TRBV12-4

CDR3 DNA: TGTGCCAGCAGCGTGGGACAGGGGGCGACAGATACGCAGTATTTT
CDR3 protein: CASSVGQGATDTQYF
CDR3 length: 15
clone size: -
J gene: TRBJ2-3
D gene: TRBD1
V gene: TRBV9

CDR3 DNA: TGTGCCAGCAGCAGAGAACTGACAGGCGGCGAGACCCAGTACTTC
CDR3 protein: CASSRELTGGETQYF
CDR3 length: 15
clone size: many
J gene: TRBJ2-5
D gene: -
V gene: TRBV21-1

CDR3 DNA: TGCGCCAGCAGCTTGGACCCGGCGGGTAGCAATCAGCCCCAGCATTTT
CDR3 protein: CASSLDPAGSNQPQHF
CDR3 length: 16
clone size: many
J gene: TRBJ1-5
D gene: -
V gene: TRBV5-1

CDR3 DNA: TGTGCCATCACCATAGACAGAGATCAGCCCCAGCATTTT
CDR3 protein: CAITIDRDQPQHF
CDR3 length: 13
clone size: many
J gene: TRBJ1-5
D gene: -
V gene: TRBV10-3

CDR3 DNA: TGTGCCAGCAGCCTAAACTACGAGCAGTACTTC
CDR3 protein: CASSLNYEQYF
CDR3 length: 11
clone size: many
J gene: TRBJ2-7
D gene: -
V gene: TRBV7-9

CDR3 DNA: TGCGCCAGCAGCCCGGGGACTAGCGGGGGGTATAGTCAAGAGACCCAGTACTTC
CDR3 protein: CASSPGTSGGYSQETQYF
CDR3 length: 18
clone size: many
J gene: TRBJ2-5
D gene: TRBD2
V gene: TRBV4-1

CDR3 DNA: TGCAGTGCTAGAGATCTCAGGGAAGGTTTGGCTGAAGCTTTCTTT
CDR3 protein: CSARDLREGLAEAFF
CDR3 length: 15
clone size: many
J gene: TRBJ1-1
D gene: -
V gene: TRBV20-1

CDR3 DNA: TGTGCCAGCAGCTTACCCCAAGAGCAGTTCTTC
CDR3 protein: CASSLPQEQFF
CDR3 length: 11
clone size: many
J gene: TRBJ2-1
D gene: -
V gene: TRBV7-9

CDR3 DNA: TGTGCCCTGGGGGCAGGGGGCTCTCTGAACACTGAAGCTTTCTTT
CDR3 protein: CALGAGGSLNTEAFF
CDR3 length: 15
clone size: many
J gene: TRBJ1-1
D gene: TRBD1
V gene: TRBV12-3/TRBV12-4

CDR3 DNA: TGTGCCAGCACCAGGGATAGCAATCAGCCCCAGCATTTT
CDR3 protein: CASTRDSNQPQHF
CDR3 length: 13
clone size: many
J gene: TRBJ1-5
D gene: -
V gene: TRBV7-2

CDR3 DNA: TGTGCCAGCAGTTTCCGTTTAAGCGAAAAACTGTTTTTT
CDR3 protein: CASSFRLSEKLFF
CDR3 length: 13
clone size: many
J gene: TRBJ1-4
D gene: -
V gene: TRBV12-3/TRBV12-4

CDR3 DNA: TGTGCCAGCAGCCAAGATCTGACTAGGCTGTACTTC
CDR3 protein: CASSQDLTRLYF
CDR3 length: 12
clone size: many
J gene: TRBJ2-7
D gene: -
V gene: TRBV4-2

CDR3 DNA: TGCAGCGTTGTACCAGGATCCTACGAGCAGTACTTC
CDR3 protein: CSVVPGSYEQYF
CDR3 length: 12
clone size: many
J gene: TRBJ2-7
D gene: -
V gene: TRBV29-1

CDR3 DNA: TGCAGTGCTAGAGTAGGTGTAGGTCAGCCCCAGCATTTT
CDR3 protein: CSARVGVGQPQHF
CDR3 length: 13
clone size: many
J gene: TRBJ1-5
D gene: -
V gene: TRBV20-1

CDR3 DNA: TGTGCCTGGAGTGATCGGAGCTCCTATAATTCACCCCTCCACTTT
CDR3 protein: CAWSDRSSYNSPLHF
CDR3 length: 15
clone size: many
J gene: TRBJ1-6
D gene: -
V gene: TRBV30

CDR3 DNA: TGCAGTGCTTCACAGGCGGAAAATCAGCCCCAGCATTTT
CDR3 protein: CSASQAENQPQHF
CDR3 length: 13
clone size: many
J gene: TRBJ1-5
D gene: -
V gene: TRBV20-1

CDR3 DNA: TGTGCCAGCAGTGAATTAGATCGGGGTTCAGCTAACTATGGCTACACCTTC
CDR3 protein: CASSELDRGSANYGYTF
CDR3 length: 17
clone size: many
J gene: TRBJ1-2
D gene: -
V gene: TRBV25-1

CDR3 DNA: TGCAGCGGGAAGGACGTCTACGAGCAGTACTTC
CDR3 protein: CSGKDVYEQYF
CDR3 length: 11
clone size: many
J gene: TRBJ2-7
D gene: -
V gene: TRBV29-1

CDR3 DNA: TGCGCCAGCAGCTCCGGACAGGGAGGGTACACCGGGGAGCTGTTTTTT
CDR3 protein: CASSSGQGGYTGELFF
CDR3 length: 16
clone size: many
J gene: TRBJ2-2
D gene: -
V gene: TRBV5-1

CDR3 DNA: TGTGCCAGCAGTTTAATAATCAACGGCGCCACTAATCAGCCCCAGCATTTT
CDR3 protein: CASSLIINGATNQPQHF
CDR3 length: 17
clone size: many
J gene: TRBJ1-5
D gene: -
V gene: TRBV27

CDR3 DNA: TGTGCCAGCAGTAAACAGGGAGGCGGCACTGAAGCTTTCTTT
CDR3 protein: CASSKQGGGTEAFF
CDR3 length: 14
clone size: many
J gene: TRBJ1-1
D gene: -
V gene: TRBV12-3/TRBV12-4

CDR3 DNA: TGTGCCAACAGCGTCGGTACAGTGAACTATGGCTACACCTTC
CDR3 protein: CANSVGTVNYGYTF
CDR3 length: 14
clone size: -
J gene: TRBJ1-2
D gene: -
V gene: TRBV5-6

CDR3 DNA: TGTGCCAGCAGCGGACAGGGTGGAGCAGATACGCAGTATTTT
CDR3 protein: CASSGQGGADTQYF
CDR3 length: 14
clone size: many
J gene: TRBJ2-3
D gene: TRBD1
V gene: TRBV5-5

CDR3 DNA: TGTGCCTGGAGTGCTACCAAATCGCCCCAGCATTTT
CDR3 protein: CAWSATKSPQHF
CDR3 length: 12
clone size: many
J gene: TRBJ1-5
D gene: -
V gene: TRBV30

CDR3 DNA: TGCAGTGCGAAGGTGTTCCAAGAGACCCAGTACTTC
CDR3 protein: CSAKVFQETQYF
CDR3 length: 12
clone size: many
J gene: TRBJ2-5
D gene: -
V gene: TRBV20-1

CDR3 DNA: TGTGCCAGCAGACAGAATAACAGGGCCTATGGCTACACCTTC
CDR3 protein: CASRQNNRAYGYTF
CDR3 length: 14
clone size: many
J gene: TRBJ1-2
D gene: -
V gene: TRBV3-1

CDR3 DNA: TGTGCCAGCTCCCCCCGCAGGGCGACTGAAGCTTTCTTT
CDR3 protein: CASSPRRATEAFF
CDR3 length: 13
clone size: few
J gene: TRBJ1-1
D gene: -
V gene: TRBV7-8

CDR3 DNA: TGCGCCAGCAGCTCAAGCGGGAACCTCCAAGAGACCCAGTACTTC
CDR3 protein: CASSSSGNLQETQYF
CDR3 length: 15
clone size: many
J gene: TRBJ2-5
D gene: TRBD2
V gene: TRBV5-1

CDR3 DNA: TGCAGTGCTAGAGTCCTAGGGGGGGCCCTGGCGGGAGGGCCGAGGGAGACCCAGTACTTC
CDR3 protein: CSARVLGGALAGGPRETQYF
CDR3 length: 20
clone size: many
J gene: TRBJ2-5
D gene: TRBD2
V gene: TRBV20-1

CDR3 DNA: TGTGCCAGCAGCAGTAGCGGGGGGGCGACAGATACGCAGTATTTT
CDR3 protein: CASSSSGGATDTQYF
CDR3 length: 15
clone size: -
J gene: TRBJ2-3
D gene: TRBD2
V gene: TRBV7-6

CDR3 DNA: TGTGCCAGCAGCCCACTCTTGGGGACAGGTCTCGGCGAGCAGTTCTTC
CDR3 protein: CASSPLLGTGLGEQFF
CDR3 length: 16
clone size: many
J gene: TRBJ2-1
D gene: TRBD1
V gene: TRBV5-5

CDR3 DNA: TGCAGTGCTCGCTTAGGAGGGGGCAATCAGCCCCAGCATTTT
CDR3 protein: CSARLGGGNQPQHF
CDR3 length: 14
clone size: many
J gene: TRBJ1-5
D gene: -
V gene: TRBV20-1

CDR3 DNA: TGCAGTGCTCCGAAGACAGGGTGGGAGACCCAGTACTTC
CDR3 protein: CSAPKTGWETQYF
CDR3 length: 13
clone size: many
J gene: TRBJ2-5
D gene: TRBD1
V gene: TRBV20-1